A selection of T cell receptor beta chains follows, all from one sample in a study of long-term antiretroviral therapy in people with HIV. Profiling relied on immunoSEQ multiplex PCR, and the TCRdb table lists in-frame clones only, not all of them. The sample includes 20,000 to 30,000 clones, 95% of them seen just once. The specimen was unsorted PBMCs, collected less than 5 years after starting antiretroviral therapy. Every receptor here comes from a woman between 45 and 60 years old with HIV. Each CDR3 is given with its conserved first and last residue. Each record gives: J gene, V gene, clone size, D gene, CDR3 protein, CDR3 DNA. The D gene is left open where the match is weak. Not every row has a clone size; where given, it reads once, few, many or a size class.

j_gene: TRBJ2-3; v_gene: TRBV7-9; abundance: NA; d_gene: NA; CDR3aa: CASSSLVGGGGADTQYF; CDR3nt: TGTGCCAGCAGCTCGCTCGTCGGGGGAGGGGGGGCAGATACGCAGTATTTT
j_gene: TRBJ2-5; v_gene: TRBV7-9; abundance: NA; d_gene: TRBD1; CDR3aa: CASSWGQKETQYF; CDR3nt: TGTGCCAGCAGCTGGGGACAGAAAGAGACCCAGTACTTC
j_gene: TRBJ2-7; v_gene: TRBV5-1; abundance: NA; d_gene: NA; CDR3aa: CASSGGPPYEQYF; CDR3nt: TGCGCCAGCAGCGGGGGTCCTCCCTACGAGCAGTACTTC
j_gene: TRBJ1-1; v_gene: TRBV28; abundance: NA; d_gene: NA; CDR3aa: CASSLGGTVGRRDTEAFF; CDR3nt: TGTGCCAGCAGTTTAGGTGGGACCGTCGGCCGCAGGGACACTGAAGCTTTCTTT
j_gene: TRBJ2-5; v_gene: TRBV5-1; abundance: NA; d_gene: NA; CDR3aa: CASSRENQETQYF; CDR3nt: TGCGCCAGCAGCCGAGAAAACCAAGAGACCCAGTACTTC
j_gene: TRBJ1-2; v_gene: TRBV7-9; abundance: once; d_gene: NA; CDR3aa: CASSPLDKTGGYTF; CDR3nt: TGTGCCAGCAGCCCACTAGACAAAACTGGAGGCTACACCTTC
j_gene: TRBJ1-2; v_gene: TRBV28; abundance: NA; d_gene: TRBD1; CDR3aa: CASSFGTGLIYGYTF; CDR3nt: TGTGCCAGCAGTTTCGGGACAGGACTTATCTATGGCTACACCTTC
j_gene: TRBJ2-7; v_gene: TRBV7-3; abundance: NA; d_gene: TRBD1; CDR3aa: CASSFGQGYEQYF; CDR3nt: TGTGCCAGCAGCTTTGGACAGGGCTACGAGCAGTACTTC
j_gene: TRBJ2-7; v_gene: TRBV25-1; abundance: NA; d_gene: NA; CDR3aa: CASSEYNEQYF; CDR3nt: TGTGCCAGCAGTGAATATAACGAGCAGTACTTC
j_gene: TRBJ2-1; v_gene: TRBV15; abundance: once; d_gene: NA; CDR3aa: CATSRDRSSYNEQFF; CDR3nt: TGTGCCACCAGCAGAGACCGGAGCTCCTACAATGAGCAGTTCTTC
j_gene: TRBJ1-5; v_gene: TRBV5-5; abundance: NA; d_gene: NA; CDR3aa: CASSPITGSGQPQHF; CDR3nt: TGTGCCAGCAGCCCCATCACAGGGTCGGGGCAGCCCCAGCATTTT
j_gene: TRBJ2-7; v_gene: TRBV12-2; abundance: NA; d_gene: NA; CDR3aa: CASRLTSSGREYREFYEQYF; CDR3nt: TGTGCAAGTCGCTTAACCTCTAGCGGGAGGGAATACAGGGAATTCTACGAGCAGTACTTC
j_gene: TRBJ1-4; v_gene: TRBV7-6; abundance: NA; d_gene: NA; CDR3aa: CASSLAATVNEKLFF; CDR3nt: TGTGCCAGCAGCTTAGCGGCGACGGTTAATGAAAAACTGTTTTTT
j_gene: TRBJ2-7; v_gene: TRBV6-1; abundance: NA; d_gene: NA; CDR3aa: CASSDYHRVEPSAYEQYF; CDR3nt: TGTGCCAGCAGTGATTATCACAGGGTGGAGCCAAGCGCCTACGAGCAGTACTTC
j_gene: TRBJ1-1; v_gene: TRBV7-2; abundance: once; d_gene: NA; CDR3aa: CASSQDGTRANTEAFF; CDR3nt: TGTGCCAGCAGCCAGGACGGTACTAGGGCGAACACTGAAGCTTTCTTT
j_gene: TRBJ2-5; v_gene: TRBV19; abundance: once; d_gene: NA; CDR3aa: CASSILSGVETQYF; CDR3nt: TGTGCCAGTAGTATACTCAGCGGCGTTGAGACCCAGTACTTC
j_gene: TRBJ1-2; v_gene: TRBV7-2; abundance: NA; d_gene: NA; CDR3aa: CASSLGRNSDGYTF; CDR3nt: TGTGCCAGCAGCTTAGGGAGAAACAGCGATGGCTACACCTTC
j_gene: TRBJ1-1; v_gene: TRBV6-1; abundance: NA; d_gene: NA; CDR3aa: CAGARVMNTEAFF; CDR3nt: TGTGCCGGGGCCCGGGTCATGAACACTGAAGCTTTCTTT
j_gene: TRBJ2-5; v_gene: TRBV7-6; abundance: NA; d_gene: NA; CDR3aa: CASSSHNTETQYF; CDR3nt: TGTGCCAGCAGCTCCCACAATACGGAGACCCAGTACTTC
j_gene: TRBJ1-5; v_gene: TRBV6-6; abundance: few; d_gene: TRBD1; CDR3aa: CASTWDSYYSNQPQHF; CDR3nt: TGTGCCAGCACCTGGGACAGCTATTATAGCAATCAGCCCCAGCATTTT